These 10 T cell receptor beta chains were all obtained from the same sample, sequenced in a study of T cell responses to AZD1222 COVID-19 vaccine. The method was immunoSEQ multiplex PCR; TCRdb's version includes in-frame clones alone and lacks a portion of them. The sample has about 150,000 clones; 85% to 90% are singletons. The specimen was peripheral blood, collected 28 days after the second AZD1222 dose. The source is an adult who received the AZD1222 COVID-19 vaccine.

The gene calls are TRBV7-9 and TRBJ1-2; D gene ambiguous. Germline V gene sequence: CDR1 SEHNR, CDR2 FQNEAQ (reference sequence). The V and J ends lost 2 bases and 4 bases respectively, with 8 bases between them. The CDR3 sequence is 13 residues long. CDR3 amino acids: CASSLPGGYGYTF. CDR3 nucleotide sequence: TGTGCCAGCAGCTTACCAGGAGGCTATGGCTACACCTTC.

The gene calls are TRBV10-3 and TRBJ2-7, with TRBD1 identical over 9 bases. CDR1 ENHRY and CDR2 SYGVKD come from the germline V gene. With 7 bases clipped from V and 1 base from J, the junction kept 8 bases outside the gene matches. The CDR3 extends over 15 amino acids. The CDR3 DNA sequence: TGTGCCATCACCACCGGGACAGGGCCGTCCTACGAGCAGTACTTC. Translating it yields CAITTGTGPSYEQYF.

This rearrangement joins TRBV6-2 or TRBV6-3 to TRBJ2-1; maybe TRBD2 (6 bases). Germline V gene sequence: CDR1 MNHEY, CDR2 SVGEGT. V was cut by 4 bases and J by 6 bases, with 13 bases left in between. The CDR3 spans 14 residues. The CDR3 DNA sequence: TGTGCCAGCAGTTTAGGGACTTTAATCAATGAGCAGTTCTTC. Residues: CASSLGTLINEQFF.

This rearrangement joins TRBV28 to TRBJ2-1; the match to TRBD2 covers 12 bases. The CDR3 consists of 16 residues. Germline values: CDR1 MDHEN, CDR2 SYDVKM. The V gene end was trimmed by 5 bases and the J gene end by 7 bases; junction bases not matched to a gene: 9. Here the CDR3 reads CASSPPGLAGRNEQFF. Written as DNA, the CDR3 is TGTGCCAGCAGTCCTCCGGGACTAGCGGGCAGGAATGAGCAGTTCTTC.

This clone has just one count. This chain uses TRBV5-8 with TRBJ1-4; TRBD1 agrees at 10 bases. After removal of 4 bases from V and 0 bases from J, the junction contained 3 bases not matched to a gene. The CDR3 spans 16 residues. Per germline, CDR1 SGHTS and CDR2 YDEGEE. The CDR3 sequence is CASSAGQGTTNEKLFF. Written as DNA, the CDR3 is TGTGCCAGCAGCGCGGGACAGGGGACAACTAATGAAAAACTGTTTTTT.

This clone was recorded only once. V and J are TRBV2 and TRBJ2-3, with 15 positions matching TRBD2. V dropped 3 bases and J dropped 4; count of bases not matched to a gene: 2. Germline V gene data show CDR1 as SNHLY and CDR2 as FYNNEI. The CDR3 length is 16 residues. CDR3 DNA: TGTGCCAGCAGTGAGGGACTAGCGGGAGGAGCAGATACGCAGTATTTT. Encoded protein: CASSEGLAGGADTQYF.

This rearrangement joins TRBV18 to TRBJ1-2; 10 positions match TRBD1. The CDR3 length is 14 residues. In germline, CDR1 is KGHSH, CDR2 LQKENI. The J segment lost 7 bases and the V segment lost 1 base, leaving 3 bases of the junction unmatched. CDR3 bases: TGTGCCAGCTCACCACAGGGACAGGGGAGTGGCTACACCTTC. It yields the protein CASSPQGQGSGYTF.

The rearrangement uses TRBV24-1 and TRBJ2-1; 9 nucleotides align to TRBD2. CDR1 KGHDR and CDR2 SFDVKD come from the germline V gene. This CDR3 contains 20 residues. V was pared by 2 bases and J by 6 bases, with 19 bases of the junction left unmatched. The CDR3 DNA sequence: TGTGCCACCAGTGATTCCTTGGGGAGGAGCGGGAGGCTTCAACCCAATGAGCAGTTCTTC. This encodes CATSDSLGRSGRLQPNEQFF.

This chain uses TRBV9 with TRBJ1-1; D not resolved. The CDR3 loop spans 14 amino acids. Trimming removed 3 bases from V and 0 bases from J, with 9 bases in between. In germline, CDR1 is SGDLS, CDR2 YYNGEE. The CDR3 is CASSGNSLNTEAFF. Here the CDR3 DNA reads TGTGCCAGCAGCGGGAACAGTTTGAACACTGAAGCTTTCTTT.

The rearrangement links TRBV27 to TRBJ2-7; 8 nucleotides line up with TRBD1. Germline trimming cut 5 bases from V and 5 bases from J; bases unmatched to any gene: 11. Germline V gene data show CDR1 as MNHEY and CDR2 as SMNVEV (reference sequence). This CDR3 contains 15 residues. The CDR3 loop reads CASSPLQGGPNEQYF. The CDR3 region has the DNA TGTGCCAGCAGTCCACTACAGGGGGGCCCCAACGAGCAGTACTTC.